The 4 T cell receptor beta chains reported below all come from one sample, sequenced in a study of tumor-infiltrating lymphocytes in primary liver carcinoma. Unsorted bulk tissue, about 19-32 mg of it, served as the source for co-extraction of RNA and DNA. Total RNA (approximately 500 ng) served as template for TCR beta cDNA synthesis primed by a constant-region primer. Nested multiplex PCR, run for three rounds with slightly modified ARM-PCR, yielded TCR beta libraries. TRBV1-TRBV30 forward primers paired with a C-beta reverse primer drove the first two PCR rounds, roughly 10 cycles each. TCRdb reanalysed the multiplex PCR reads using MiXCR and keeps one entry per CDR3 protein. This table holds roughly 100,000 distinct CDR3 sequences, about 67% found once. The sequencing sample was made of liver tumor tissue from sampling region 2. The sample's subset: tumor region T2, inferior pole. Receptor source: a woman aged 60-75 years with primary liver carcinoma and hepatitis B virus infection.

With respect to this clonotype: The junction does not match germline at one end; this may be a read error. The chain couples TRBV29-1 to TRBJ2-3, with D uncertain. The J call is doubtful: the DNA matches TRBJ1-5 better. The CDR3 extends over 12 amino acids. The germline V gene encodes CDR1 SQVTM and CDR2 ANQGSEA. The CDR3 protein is CIVETWADTQHF. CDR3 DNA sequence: TGCATCGTTGAGACCTGGGCAGATACGCAGCATTTT.

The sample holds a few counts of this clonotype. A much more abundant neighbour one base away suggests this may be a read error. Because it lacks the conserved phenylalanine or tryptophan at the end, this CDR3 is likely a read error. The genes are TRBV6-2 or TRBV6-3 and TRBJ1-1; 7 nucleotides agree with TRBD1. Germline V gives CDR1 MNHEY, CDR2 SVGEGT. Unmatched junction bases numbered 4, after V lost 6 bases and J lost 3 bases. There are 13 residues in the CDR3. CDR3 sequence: CASRGDSHTEAFS. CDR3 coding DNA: TGTGCCAGCAGAGGGGACAGCCACACTGAAGCTTTCTCT.

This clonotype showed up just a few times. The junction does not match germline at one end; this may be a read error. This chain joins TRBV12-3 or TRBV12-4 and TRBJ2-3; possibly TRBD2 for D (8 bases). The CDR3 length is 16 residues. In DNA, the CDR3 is TGTGCCAGCAGTTTTCAGCCGGTAGCGGGGACAGATACGCAATATTTT. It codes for CASSFQPVAGTDTQYF.

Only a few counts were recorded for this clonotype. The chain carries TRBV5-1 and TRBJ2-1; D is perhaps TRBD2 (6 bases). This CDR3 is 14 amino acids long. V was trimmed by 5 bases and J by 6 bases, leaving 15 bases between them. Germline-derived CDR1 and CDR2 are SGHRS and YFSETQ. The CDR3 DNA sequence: TGCGCCAGCAGTCGTTGGACCGGGGGCAATGAGCAGTTCTTC. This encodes CASSRWTGGNEQFF.